This TCR beta chain was identified during a study of blood T cells in healthy people across ages. Using a J-beta primer mix together with a sample-barcoded 5' primer, a second PCR was run for roughly 6 to 11 cycles. The template-switch adaptor was a 5' adaptor with 12 random nucleotides. It tagged each cDNA molecule. MiXCR was run by TCRdb on the 5' RACE reads, yielding one entry per CDR3 protein. The sample lists fewer than 700,000 distinct CDR3 sequences; 35% to 50% were seen once. V shed 3 bases, J shed 2 bases, and the junction held 10 bases outside the gene matches. CDR3 size: 17 residues. V is TRBV12-3 or TRBV12-4 and J is TRBJ2-3; TRBD2 aligns across 8 bases. Sequencing was done on a sample of blood. The TCR was taken from a man older than 75 in good health. The CDR3 loop reads CASSLRRGAPTTDTQYF. DNA for the CDR3: TGTGCCAGCAGTTTGCGGCGGGGGGCCCCAACCACAGATACGCAGTATTTT.